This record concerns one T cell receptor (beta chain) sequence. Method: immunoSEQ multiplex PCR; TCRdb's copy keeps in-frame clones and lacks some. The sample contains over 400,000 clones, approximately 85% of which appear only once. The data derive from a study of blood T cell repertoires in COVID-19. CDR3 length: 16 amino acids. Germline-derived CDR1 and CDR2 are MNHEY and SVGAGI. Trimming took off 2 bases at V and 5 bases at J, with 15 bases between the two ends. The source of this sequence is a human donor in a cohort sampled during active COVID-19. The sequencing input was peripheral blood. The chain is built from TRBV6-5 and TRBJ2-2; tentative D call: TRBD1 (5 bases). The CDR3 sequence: CASSYGAGISTGELFF. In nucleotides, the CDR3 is TGTGCCAGCAGTTACGGGGCAGGGATTTCGACCGGGGAGCTGTTTTTT.